These 5 T cell receptor beta chains were all obtained from the same sample, sequenced in a study of blood T cell repertoires in COVID-19. The repertoire was sequenced with immunoSEQ multiplex PCR; TCRdb's copy has only in-frame clones and lacks some. The sample has 20,000 to 25,000 clones, more than 70% seen once. Sequencing input: peripheral blood. Receptors were obtained from a human donor in a cohort sampled during active COVID-19. The donor label of this sample is uncertain.

The V gene is TRBV30, the J gene TRBJ1-1; D is possibly TRBD1 (6 bases). The CDR3 runs to 17 residues. Looked up from germline, CDR1 is GTSNPN and CDR2 is SVGIG (reference sequence). V was pared by 1 base and J by 7 bases, with 25 bases between. Here the CDR3 DNA reads TGTGCCTGGAGTGCCCTTCGAGGTATGACAGGAGACAATGAAGCTTTCTTT. Translating it yields CAWSALRGMTGDNEAFF.

The chain has TRBV14 and TRBJ1-2; unclear D gene. Trimming took 0 bases from V and 2 from J, leaving 10 bases between them. CDR1 is SGHDN and CDR2 is FVKESK in the germline V gene. The length of the CDR3 is 15 residues. CDR3 in amino acids: CASSQERENNYGYTF. Written as DNA, the CDR3 is TGTGCCAGCAGCCAAGAGAGGGAGAACAACTATGGCTACACCTTC.

This rearrangement joins TRBV18 to TRBJ2-5; no clear D gene. Germline CDR1 is KGHSH and CDR2 is LQKENI. V was pared by 3 bases and J by 7 bases, with 9 bases between. The CDR3 length is 12 residues. CDR3 amino acids: CASSPPVGTQYF. For the CDR3, the DNA is TGTGCCAGCTCACCCCCAGTTGGGACCCAGTACTTC.

The rearrangement links TRBV4-2 to TRBJ2-3; 7 bases fit TRBD2. V gave up 4 bases and J gave up 8 bases; unmatched junction bases: 15. This CDR3 spans 16 amino acids. CDR1 is LGHNA and CDR2 is YNFKEQ in the germline V gene. The CDR3 DNA reads as TGTGCCAGCAGCCCATCCAGGGCTAGCGGATTAGGTACGCAGTATTTT. Residues: CASSPSRASGLGTQYF.

This clone is a singleton in its sample. The chain uses TRBV19 and TRBJ2-4; 14 positions match TRBD2. There are 18 residues in the CDR3. Germline CDR1 reads LNHDA; CDR2 reads SQIVND (reference sequence). J gave up 0 bases and V 6 bases, and 7 bases lay outside the gene matches. CDR3 DNA: TGTGCCAGTAGCAGGACTAGCGGGGGGAGTTTAGCCAAAAACATTCAGTACTTC. It yields the protein CASSRTSGGSLAKNIQYF.